This TCR beta chain was recorded in a study of blood T cell repertoires in COVID-19. The protocol was immunoSEQ multiplex PCR, while the TCRdb copy is restricted to in-frame clones and leaves out a portion. The data contain roughly 320,000 clones, 90% to 95% of them singletons. The V gene end was trimmed by 7 bases and the J gene end by 0 bases; junction bases not matched to a gene: 5. The CDR3 length is 15 residues. CDR1 and CDR2 from the germline V gene are MNHEY and SVGAGI. The chain recombines TRBV6-5 with TRBJ2-2; 7 nucleotides agree with TRBD1. The TCR originated in a woman aged 25 to 39 who had been exposed to COVID-19. The specimen sequenced was PBMCs or T cells enriched from blood (not recorded which). CDR3 loop: CASTPGTANTGELFF. The DNA for the CDR3 is TGTGCCAGCACCCCCGGGACAGCGAACACCGGGGAGCTGTTTTTT.